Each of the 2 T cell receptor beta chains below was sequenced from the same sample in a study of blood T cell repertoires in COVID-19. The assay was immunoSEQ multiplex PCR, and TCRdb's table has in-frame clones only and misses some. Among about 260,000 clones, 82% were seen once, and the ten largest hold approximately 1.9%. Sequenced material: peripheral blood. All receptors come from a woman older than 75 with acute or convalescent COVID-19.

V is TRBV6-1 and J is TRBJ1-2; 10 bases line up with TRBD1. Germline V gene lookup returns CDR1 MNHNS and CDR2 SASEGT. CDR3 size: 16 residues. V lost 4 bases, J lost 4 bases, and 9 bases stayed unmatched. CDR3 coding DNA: TGTGCCAGCAGTGGGGGTCCCGGGACAGGGGTCTATGGCTACACCTTC. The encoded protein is CASSGGPGTGVYGYTF.

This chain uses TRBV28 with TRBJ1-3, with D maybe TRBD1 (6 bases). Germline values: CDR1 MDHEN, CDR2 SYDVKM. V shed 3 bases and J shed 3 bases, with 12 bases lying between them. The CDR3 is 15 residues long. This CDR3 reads CASSFVAGVGNTIYF. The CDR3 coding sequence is TGTGCCAGCAGTTTTGTCGCAGGGGTTGGAAACACCATATATTTT.